Here is one TCR beta chain with its context. Its antigen is as yet unknown. From germline, CDR1 is SGHTA and CDR2 FQGNSA. V dropped 4 bases and J dropped 0 bases, with 15 bases sitting between them. This CDR3 has 16 amino acids. This specimen belongs to a study of cytomegalovirus exposure and HLA in healthy donors. Whole-study results and caveats: Highest at DRB1 and lowest at HLA-C, TCR association rates differed among HLA loci in a later analysis. There were some public TCRs occurring in many donors, but most TCR sequences were rare.

A multiplex PCR was run with 60 Vbeta primers and 13 Jbeta primers. Repertoires were generated with immunoSEQ multiplex PCR, while TCRdb's copy carries only in-frame clones and drops some. The repertoire holds about 130,000 clones, 80% seen once, with about 4% in the top ten. This receptor was taken from a woman aged 40 to 50 in good health and CMV-seronegative. The sequencing sample was made of PBMCs. The rearrangement links TRBV7-2 to TRBJ1-2; no reliable D call. DNA of the CDR3: TGTGCCAGCAGCTCCCCTCCGGTCAGGACTAACTATGGCTACACCTTC. Translated, it gives CASSSPPVRTNYGYTF.